This entry is about one TCR beta chain. The sample belongs to a study of blood T cell repertoires in COVID-19. Only in-frame clones appear in the TCRdb table, and some are missing; sequencing was by immunoSEQ multiplex PCR. Among about 280,000 clones listed, approximately 90% were seen once. The CDR3 has 15 residues. The V gene lost 0 bases and the J gene lost 8 bases, with 14 bases spanning the gap. Germline V gene lookup returns CDR1 SGHRS and CDR2 YFSETQ. What was sequenced was peripheral blood. The clonotype was recovered from a woman aged 25 to 39 with active or convalescent COVID-19. This chain uses TRBV5-1 with TRBJ1-4; no definite D call. DNA for the CDR3: TGCGCCAGCAGCTTGGCCGGGGTTTCAAACGAAAAACTGTTTTTT. Its translation is CASSLAGVSNEKLFF.